Presented here are 3 T cell receptor beta chains from one specimen sequenced in a study of cytomegalovirus exposure and HLA in healthy donors. PCR was performed using 60 Vbeta and 13 Jbeta primers. Measured with immunoSEQ multiplex PCR; TCRdb has only the in-frame clones, and not every one. The data show about 120,000 clones, approximately 72% seen once. Sequencing was done on a sample of PBMCs. All receptors come from a man aged 55 to 69 in good health and CMV-seropositive.

J is TRBJ2-1 and V is TRBV9, with 9 bases matching TRBD2. Germline V gives CDR1 SGDLS, CDR2 YYNGEE. CDR3 size: 15 residues. The V segment lost 4 bases and the J segment 7 bases; nucleotides outside the gene matches: 9. The CDR3 is CASSPSGAGGNEQFF. The DNA for the CDR3 is TGTGCCAGCAGCCCCTCCGGGGCGGGAGGGAATGAGCAGTTCTTC.

The rearrangement links TRBV14 to TRBJ1-1, with D hard to call. The germline CDR1 and CDR2 sequences are SGHDN and FVKESK. The CDR3 spans 13 residues. Trimming took 6 bases from V and 6 from J, leaving 14 bases between them. CDR3 residues: CASSAQARAEAFF. CDR3 coding DNA: TGTGCCAGCAGTGCCCAGGCGCGCGCTGAAGCTTTCTTT.

The chain is built from TRBV5-6 and TRBJ2-3, with 10 bases fitting TRBD2. Unmatched junction bases numbered 5, after V lost 4 bases and J lost 6 bases. This CDR3 comprises 14 residues. Germline V gene data show CDR1 as SGHDT and CDR2 as YYEEEE. CDR3 sequence: CASSVLAGADTQYF. The CDR3 nucleotides are TGTGCCAGCAGCGTTCTAGCGGGGGCGGATACGCAGTATTTT.